This paragraph covers one T cell receptor (beta chain) sequence. This entry belongs to a study of T cell clones after liver transplantation. Study summary: Pre-transplant mixed lymphocyte reactions yielded third-party-reactive TCRbeta sequences as comparators for graft-donor-reactive sequences.

Assay used: immunoSEQ multiplex PCR; TCRdb lists only in-frame clones, some missing. The data contain tens of thousands of clones, roughly 82% of them singletons. This clonotype was sampled from a human patient who received a liver transplant. Some of these T cells may belong to the graft donor. The sequencing used CD4+ T cells from blood, collected 45 to 46 months after liver transplant.

The CDR3 protein is CASSEWDTATDTQYF. The CDR3 DNA reads TGTGCCAGCAGTGAATGGGATACCGCCACAGATACGCAGTATTTT. This chain uses TRBV25-1 with TRBJ2-3; no reliable D call. This CDR3 is 15 amino acids long. The V end was cut by 1 base, the J end by 2 bases, with 10 bases between. CDR1 is MGHDK and CDR2 is SYGVNS in the germline V gene.